This T cell receptor (beta chain) derives from a study of OX40 agonist ivuxolimab in advanced cancers. Study as a whole: The dose-escalation cohort was about 83% male, with a mean age of approximately 62 years, ranging about 23 to 90. Prior checkpoint blockade (anti-PD-1, anti-PD-L1 or anti-CTLA-4) was permitted; around 37% had it. Study results and limitations: There was clonal expansion of CD4+ and CD8+ blood T cells by week 6 at 0.1 to 3.0 mg/kg.

Germline assignment: CDR1 SGHDN and CDR2 FVKESK. The CDR3 contains 15 residues. V was clipped by 1 base and J by 0 bases, with 9 bases between them. In the case of this clone: As yet, its antigen is unknown.

Generated by immunoSEQ multiplex PCR, the TCRdb table keeps only in-frame clones and is missing some. The sample lists 40,000 to 45,000 clones; around 80% were seen once. The sample consisted of CD4+ or CD8+ T cells sorted from blood, taken in a trial of the OX40 agonist ivuxolimab. V usage is TRBV14 and J usage is TRBJ1-2; unclear D gene. This clonotype was sampled from an adult with an advanced solid tumor such as melanoma, head and neck, liver or kidney cancer. The chain's CDR3 is CASSQAEGANYGYTF. The CDR3, as DNA: TGTGCCAGCAGCCAAGCCGAGGGAGCTAACTATGGCTACACCTTC.